Following are 20 T cell receptor beta chains from one sample sequenced in a study of metastatic and nonmetastatic thyroid tumors. Thyroid surgery took place with no prior treatment in any patient. Via MiXCR, TCRdb re-called the PCR reads. Among roughly 12,000 clones, 25% to 30% were seen once, and the ten largest hold 19%. Sample: tumor tissue. Source of these receptors: a female donor with papillary thyroid cancer or a benign thyroid nodule (not recorded which). Some clones in this sample may be carry-over from other donors' samples.

The genes are TRBV5-4 and TRBJ1-6, with D unresolved. The CDR3 loop spans 17 amino acids. Germline V gene data show CDR1 as SGHNT and CDR2 as YYREEE (reference sequence). V lost 2 bases, J lost 0 bases, and 12 bases lay in between. CDR3 nucleotide sequence: TGTGCCAGCAGCTTCGCGCGCTCAAGCTCCTATAATTCACCCCTCCACTTT. Translation gives CASSFARSSSYNSPLHF. The full variable domain, in which reference TRBV5-4 and TRBJ1-6 provide the parts outside the CDR3, is ETGVTQSPTHLIKTRGQQVTLRCSSQSGHNTVSWYQQALGQGPQFIFQYYREEENGRGNFPPRFSGLQFPNYSSELNVNALELDDSALYLCASSFARSSSYNSPLHFGNGTRLTVT.

The V call is TRBV7-8, the J call TRBJ1-2; maybe TRBD1 (5 bases). The V end was cut by 1 base, the J end by 5 bases, with 11 bases between. CDR3 length: 14 amino acids. Germline CDR1 and CDR2: SGHVS and FQNEAQ. For the CDR3, the DNA is TGTGCCAGCAGCTTAGGTCGCAGGGTATATGGCTACACCTTC. Amino acid sequence: CASSLGRRVYGYTF.

The chain uses TRBV11-1 and TRBJ1-3; TRBD1 agrees at 7 bases. Germline V gene sequence: CDR1 SGHAT, CDR2 FQDESV (reference sequence). There are 18 residues in the CDR3. The junction had 11 bases not matched to a gene; V was cut back by 3 bases and J by 0 bases. CDR3 bases: TGTGCCAGCAGCTTGGAACCGGGACAGTGGAGCTCTGGAAACACCATATATTTT. It codes for CASSLEPGQWSSGNTIYF.

This clone was recorded many times. The J gene is TRBJ1-5, the V gene TRBV2; no definite D call. The ends were cut back, 1 base at V and 3 bases at J, with 16 bases in the middle. Germline CDR1 is SNHLY and CDR2 is FYNNEI. The CDR3 covers 17 residues. CDR3 residues: CASSEVGPWAPNQPQHF. The CDR3 DNA reads TGTGCCAGCAGTGAAGTAGGACCCTGGGCACCCAATCAGCCCCAGCATTTT.

The V call is TRBV24-1, the J call TRBJ1-5, with D unclear. Germline V lookup: CDR1 KGHDR, CDR2 SFDVKD. The CDR3 covers 12 residues. Trimming cost V 5 bases and J 1 base, with 2 bases left between them. CDR3: CATSGSNQPQHF. CDR3 nucleotides: TGTGCCACCAGTGGCAGCAATCAGCCCCAGCATTTT.

This clone ranks as medium-sized. The genes are TRBV6-1 and TRBJ2-7; D is uncertain. The germline gives CDR1 MNHNS, CDR2 SASEGT. CDR3 length: 12 residues. V shed 4 bases and J shed 6 bases, with 10 bases lying between them. For the CDR3, the DNA is TGTGCCAGCAGTGCCAACCGGGCCGAGCAGTACGTC. Protein sequence: CASSANRAEQYV.

This clone was picked up many times. The J gene is TRBJ1-4, the V gene TRBV28, with 9 bases fitting TRBD1. With 6 bases clipped from V and 1 base from J, the junction kept 3 bases outside the gene matches. The germline CDR1 and CDR2 sequences are MDHEN and SYDVKM. The CDR3 extends over 15 amino acids. The CDR3 DNA reads TGTGCCAGCAGAGCGGGACAGGGAACTAATGAAAAACTGTTTTTT. This codes for CASRAGQGTNEKLFF.

CDR3 nucleotides: TGTGCCAGCAGCCGCGGCCAGAGCACCGGGGAGCTGTTTTTT. This codes for CASSRGQSTGELFF. The chain has TRBV3-1 and TRBJ2-2, with D unresolved. The CDR3 length is 14 residues. The V gene's germline CDR1 is LGHDT and CDR2 YNNKEL (reference sequence). V lost 4 bases, J lost 4 bases, and 10 bases lay in between.

This clone appeared a single time. The gene calls are TRBV30 and TRBJ1-2, with D maybe TRBD1 (5 bases). V dropped 7 bases and J dropped 6 bases, with 24 bases sitting between them. The CDR3 is 15 residues long. From germline, CDR1 is GTSNPN and CDR2 SVGIG (reference sequence). In DNA form, the CDR3 reads TGTGCCTCGATAAGAGGGGCGCGGGAAACGAATGGCTACACCTTC. It encodes CASIRGARETNGYTF. The full variable domain, completed using reference TRBV30 and TRBJ1-2, is SQTIHQWPATLVQPVGSPLSLECTVEGTSNPNLYWYRQAAGRGLQLLFYSVGIGQISSEVPQNLSASRPQDRQFILSSKKLLLSDSGFYLCASIRGARETNGYTFGSGTRLTVV.

The chain joins TRBV6-9 to TRBJ1-5, with no clear D. Looked up from germline, CDR1 is MNHGY and CDR2 is SVAAGI. This CDR3 spans 14 amino acids. Deletions cut 1 base from V and 10 bases from J, with 14 bases between. Here the CDR3 DNA reads TGTGCCAGCAGTTATTACACACGGTCTGGTCCCCAGCATTTT. Translated: CASSYYTRSGPQHF.

The gene calls are TRBV6-5 and TRBJ1-1; D is possibly TRBD1 (6 bases). This CDR3 has 13 residues. V was cut by 2 bases and J by 5 bases, with 9 bases left in between. Germline-derived CDR1 and CDR2 are MNHEY and SVGAGI. CDR3: CASSYKGETEAFF. The CDR3, as DNA: TGTGCCAGCAGTTACAAGGGGGAAACTGAAGCTTTCTTT.

This clone was counted at least ten times. J is TRBJ2-5 and V is TRBV5-4, with TRBD1 as a possible D gene (5 bases). Trimming took off 2 bases at V and 0 bases at J, with 11 bases between the two ends. This CDR3 has 15 residues. Looked up from germline, CDR1 is SGHNT and CDR2 is YYREEE (reference sequence). The CDR3 sequence: CASSFEDSYQETQYF. The CDR3 DNA follows: TGTGCCAGCAGCTTTGAAGACAGCTACCAAGAGACCCAGTACTTC.

This clone was recorded a few times. The chain links TRBV30 to TRBJ2-7; the D is unclear. The CDR3 is made up of 15 amino acids. Germline CDR1 GTSNPN, CDR2 SVGIG (reference sequence). The V and J ends lost 3 bases and 2 bases respectively, with 17 bases between them. For the CDR3, the DNA is TGTGCCTGGAGGGAATCTTGGACGGCCCCCTACGAGCAGTACTTC. This gives the protein CAWRESWTAPYEQYF.

This clone was counted only a few times. V usage is TRBV15 and J usage is TRBJ2-3; D gene ambiguous. The CDR3 runs 12 residues. Trimming took off 4 bases at V and 0 bases at J, with 2 bases between the two ends. Germline CDR1 is LNHNV and CDR2 is YYDKDF (reference sequence). The CDR3 DNA reads TGTGCCACCAGCATTAGCACAGATACGCAGTATTTT. Residues: CATSISTDTQYF.

This clone was seen many times. The V and J genes are TRBV15 and TRBJ1-2, with TRBD1 identical over 7 bases. CDR1 and CDR2 from the germline V gene are LNHNV and YYDKDF (reference sequence). The ends lost 3 bases at V and 4 bases at J; junction bases unmatched: 5. This CDR3 comprises 14 residues. CDR3 in DNA: TGTGCCACCAGCAGGGACAGGCAATCCTATGGCTACACCTTC. Residues: CATSRDRQSYGYTF.

V usage is TRBV5-1 and J usage is TRBJ2-2; no definite D call. Germline V gene data show CDR1 as SGHRS and CDR2 as YFSETQ. The ends were cut back, 4 bases at V and 3 bases at J, with 10 bases in the middle. The CDR3 covers 14 residues. CDR3 nucleotides: TGCGCCAGCAGCACCAACGGAGACACCGGGGAGCTGTTTTTT. Protein sequence: CASSTNGDTGELFF.

This clone was detected ten times or more. This chain connects TRBV6-1 to TRBJ1-4; no clear D. The CDR3 has 13 amino acids. V shed 2 bases and J shed 9 bases, with 10 bases lying between them. CDR1 and CDR2 from the germline V gene are MNHNS and SASEGT. CDR3 nucleotide sequence: TGTGCCAGCAGTGAAAGGCGGGGTAAAAAACTGTTTTTT. Residues: CASSERRGKKLFF.

The rearrangement joins TRBV5-6 to TRBJ2-4; D possibly corresponds to TRBD2 (6 bases). In germline, CDR1 is SGHDT, CDR2 YYEEEE. This CDR3 has 14 amino acids. The V end was cut by 4 bases, the J end by 7 bases, with 15 bases between. The CDR3 nucleotides read TGTGCCAGCAGCCCCTCGGGAGTTCGGAACATTCAGTACTTC. Its protein is CASSPSGVRNIQYF.

The chain carries TRBV5-1 and TRBJ2-6, with D unclear. Trimming left V 5 bases short and J 0 bases short, with 18 bases between. There are 18 residues in the CDR3. The germline V gene encodes CDR1 SGHRS and CDR2 YFSETQ. The CDR3 nucleotides are TGCGCCAGCAGTTCAGGCCCTGGTCGCTCCTCTGGGGCCAACGTCCTGACTTTC. It specifies CASSSGPGRSSGANVLTF. The full variable domain, rest sourced from reference TRBV5-1 and TRBJ2-6, is KAGVTQTPRYLIKTRGQQVTLSCSPISGHRSVSWYQQTPGQGLQFLFEYFSETQRNKGNFPGRFSGRQFSNSRSEMNVSTLELGDSALYLCASSSGPGRSSGANVLTFGAGSRLTVL.

This clone was seen at least ten times. This chain's CDR3 is CSVVFYRGVTEAFF. The CDR3 bases are TGCAGCGTTGTTTTTTACCGAGGGGTCACTGAAGCTTTCTTT. The chain links TRBV29-1 to TRBJ1-1; possibly TRBD1 for D (5 bases). Germline V gene sequence: CDR1 SQVTM, CDR2 ANQGSEA. The CDR3 covers 14 residues. Deletions cut 4 bases from V and 4 bases from J, with 16 bases between.